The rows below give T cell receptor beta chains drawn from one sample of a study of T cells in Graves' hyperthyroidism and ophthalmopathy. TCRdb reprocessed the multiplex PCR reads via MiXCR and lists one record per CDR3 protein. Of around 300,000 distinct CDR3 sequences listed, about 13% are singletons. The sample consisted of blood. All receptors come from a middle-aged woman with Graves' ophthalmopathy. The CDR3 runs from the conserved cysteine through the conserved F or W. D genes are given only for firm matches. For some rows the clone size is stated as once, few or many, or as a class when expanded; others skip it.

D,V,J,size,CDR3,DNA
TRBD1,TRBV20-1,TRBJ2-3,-,CSANVKTGLSTDTQYF,TGCAGTGCTAACGTAAAGACAGGGCTCAGCACAGATACGCAGTATTTT
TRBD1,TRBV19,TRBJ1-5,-,CASSGRDRLGQPQHF,TGTGCCAGTAGTGGCCGGGACAGATTAGGCCAGCCCCAGCATTTT
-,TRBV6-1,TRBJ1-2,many,CASRTQGDGYTF,TGTGCCAGCAGAACCCAGGGAGACGGCTACACCTTC
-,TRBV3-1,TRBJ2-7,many,CASSSDWEQYF,TGTGCCAGCAGCTCCGATTGGGAGCAGTACTTC
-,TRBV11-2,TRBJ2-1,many,CASSLDGNNEQFF,TGTGCCAGCAGCTTAGACGGTAACAATGAGCAGTTCTTC
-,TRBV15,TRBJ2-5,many,CATSRGGIQETQYF,TGTGCCACCAGCAGAGGGGGTATACAAGAGACCCAGTACTTC
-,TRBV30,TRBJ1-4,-,CAYTQGREKLFF,TGTGCATATACACAAGGAAGGGAAAAACTGTTTTTT
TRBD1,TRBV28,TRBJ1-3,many,CASSPQGAGNTIYF,TGTGCCAGCAGTCCACAGGGGGCTGGAAACACCATATATTTT
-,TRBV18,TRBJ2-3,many,CASSPRARDTQYF,TGTGCCAGCTCACCCCGGGCCCGGGATACGCAGTATTTT
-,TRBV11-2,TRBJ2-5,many,CASSLDRTGETQYF,TGTGCCAGCAGCTTAGATCGAACGGGTGAGACCCAGTACTTC
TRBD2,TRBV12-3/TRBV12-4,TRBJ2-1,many,CASRDPGLPMSSYNEQFF,TGTGCCAGCAGGGACCCGGGACTACCTATGAGCTCCTACAATGAGCAGTTCTTC
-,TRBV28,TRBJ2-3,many,CASSFSGGRGDTQYF,TGTGCCAGCAGTTTTTCCGGGGGGCGAGGGGATACGCAGTATTTT
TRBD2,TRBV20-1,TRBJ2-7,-,CSASPGTTAYEQYF,TGCAGTGCTAGCCCCGGGACTACCGCCTACGAGCAGTACTTC
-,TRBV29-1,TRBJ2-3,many,CSVLTASGTDTQYF,TGCAGCGTCCTGACCGCGAGTGGCACAGATACGCAGTATTTT
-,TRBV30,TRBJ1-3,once,CAWTQRPQGNTIYF,TGTGCCTGGACACAGCGCCCTCAAGGAAACACCATATATTTT
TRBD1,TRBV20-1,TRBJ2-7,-,CSAGGQRTYEQYF,TGCAGTGCTGGGGGACAGAGAACCTACGAGCAGTACTTC
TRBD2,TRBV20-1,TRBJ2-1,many,CSASPPWRGSYNEQFF,TGCAGTGCCTCTCCGCCCTGGCGGGGGTCCTACAATGAGCAGTTCTTC
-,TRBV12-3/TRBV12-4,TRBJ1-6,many,CASSVARRPLHF,TGTGCCAGCAGCGTGGCGAGGAGACCCCTCCACTTT
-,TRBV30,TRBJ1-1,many,CAWSVHWNTEAFF,TGTGCCTGGAGTGTACATTGGAACACTGAAGCTTTCTTT
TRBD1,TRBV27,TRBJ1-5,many,CASSSPGTGLNQPQHF,TGTGCCAGCAGTTCCCCCGGGACAGGGCTCAATCAGCCCCAGCATTTT
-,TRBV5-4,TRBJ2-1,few,CASSLMKGFYNEQFF,TGTGCCAGCAGCCTCATGAAGGGGTTCTACAATGAGCAGTTCTTC
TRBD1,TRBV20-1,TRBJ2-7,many,CSAQPSPDRGPTYEQYF,TGCAGTGCTCAACCCTCTCCGGACAGGGGGCCCACCTACGAGCAGTACTTC
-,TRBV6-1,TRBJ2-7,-,CASSEGGAVDEQYF,TGTGCCAGCAGTGAAGGGGGGGCGGTCGACGAGCAGTACTTC
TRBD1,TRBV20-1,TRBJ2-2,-,CSARAGQGAVGELFF,TGCAGTGCTAGGGCGGGACAGGGGGCTGTCGGGGAGCTGTTTTTT
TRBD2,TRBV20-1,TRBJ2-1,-,CSGQRSSGIYNEQFF,TGCAGTGGCCAGAGGTCTAGCGGGATCTACAATGAGCAGTTCTTC
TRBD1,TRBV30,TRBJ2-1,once,CAWTGQGRGNEQFF,TGTGCCTGGACAGGACAGGGAAGGGGCAATGAGCAGTTCTTC
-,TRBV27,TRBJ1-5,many,CASSLEGGQPQHF,TGTGCCAGCAGTTTAGAAGGGGGGCAGCCCCAGCATTTT
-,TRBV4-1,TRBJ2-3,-,CASSQEGRDTQYF,TGCGCCAGCAGCCAAGAGGGCCGAGATACGCAGTATTTT
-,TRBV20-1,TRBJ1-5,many,CSAVSGGHEPQHF,TGCAGTGCCGTTAGCGGCGGGCATGAGCCCCAGCATTTT
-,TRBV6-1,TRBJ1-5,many,CASSPIGTGYSNQPQHF,TGTGCCAGCAGTCCGATCGGGACTGGCTATAGCAATCAGCCCCAGCATTTT
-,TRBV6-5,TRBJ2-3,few,CASSYQDPRTDTQYF,TGTGCCAGCAGTTACCAGGACCCCCGCACAGATACGCAGTATTTT
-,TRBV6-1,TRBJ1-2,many,CASSEAGTRANYGYTF,TGTGCCAGCAGTGAAGCCGGAACCCGAGCTAACTATGGCTACACCTTC
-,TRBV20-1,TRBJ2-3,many,CSASPIRGRTDTQYF,TGCAGTGCCTCCCCCATCAGGGGAAGGACAGATACGCAGTATTTT
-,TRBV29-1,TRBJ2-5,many,CSVDASRSLGETQYF,TGCAGCGTTGATGCCTCGAGATCCCTTGGGGAGACCCAGTACTTC
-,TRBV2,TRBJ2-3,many,CASSGYTDTQYF,TGTGCCAGCAGTGGCTACACAGATACGCAGTATTTT
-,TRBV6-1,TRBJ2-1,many,CASRSGYNEQFF,TGTGCCAGCAGATCGGGGTACAATGAGCAGTTCTTC
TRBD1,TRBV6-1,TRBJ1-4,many,CASSDIRGRGEKLFF,TGTGCCAGCAGTGATATCAGGGGGCGAGGAGAAAAACTGTTTTTT
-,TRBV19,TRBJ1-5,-,CASGTGIGQPQHF,TGTGCCAGTGGAACAGGGATAGGCCAGCCCCAGCATTTT
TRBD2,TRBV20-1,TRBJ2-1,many,CSARDGGLAYNEQFF,TGCAGTGCTAGAGATGGGGGACTAGCTTACAATGAGCAGTTCTTC
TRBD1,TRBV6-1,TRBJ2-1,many,CASSSDRARYNEQFF,TGTGCCAGCAGCTCCGACAGGGCGCGTTACAATGAGCAGTTCTTC
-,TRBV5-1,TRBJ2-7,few,CASSLTAREQYF,TGCGCCAGCAGCTTGACGGCGCGGGAGCAGTACTTC
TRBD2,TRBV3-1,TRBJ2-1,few,CASSLGGLAGGNEQFF,TGTGCCAGCAGCCTAGGGGGACTAGCGGGAGGCAATGAGCAGTTCTTC
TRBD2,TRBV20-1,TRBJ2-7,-,CSARSGSRYEQYF,TGCAGTGCTCGTAGCGGGAGTAGGTACGAGCAGTACTTC
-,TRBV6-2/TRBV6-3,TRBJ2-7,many,CASSYQRRLEQYF,TGTGCCAGCAGTTACCAGCGGAGGCTCGAGCAGTACTTC
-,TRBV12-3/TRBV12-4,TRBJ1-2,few,CASSELGVGYTF,TGTGCCAGCAGTGAATTGGGGGTAGGCTACACCTTC
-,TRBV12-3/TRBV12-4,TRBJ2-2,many,CASSRLSGGTGELFF,TGTGCCAGCAGCCGCCTGTCCGGCGGCACCGGGGAGCTGTTTTTT
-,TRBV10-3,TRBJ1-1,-,CAILRDSSTEAFF,TGTGCCATCCTACGTGACAGTTCCACTGAAGCTTTCTTT
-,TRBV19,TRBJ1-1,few,CASRTRGTTEAFF,TGTGCCAGTAGGACCAGGGGAACGACTGAAGCTTTCTTT